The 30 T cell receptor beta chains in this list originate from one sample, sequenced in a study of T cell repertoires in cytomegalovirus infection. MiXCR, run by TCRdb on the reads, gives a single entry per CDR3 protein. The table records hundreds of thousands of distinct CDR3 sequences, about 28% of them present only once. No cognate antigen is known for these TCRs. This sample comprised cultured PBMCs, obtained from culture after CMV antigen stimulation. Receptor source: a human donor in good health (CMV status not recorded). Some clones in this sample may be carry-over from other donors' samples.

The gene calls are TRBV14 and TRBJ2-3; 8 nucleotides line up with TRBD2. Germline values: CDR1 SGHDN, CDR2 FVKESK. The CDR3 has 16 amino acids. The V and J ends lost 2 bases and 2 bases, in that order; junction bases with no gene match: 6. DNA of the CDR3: TGTGCCAGCAGCCAAAGACTAGCGCAGGTCACAGATACGCAGTATTTT. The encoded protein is CASSQRLAQVTDTQYF.

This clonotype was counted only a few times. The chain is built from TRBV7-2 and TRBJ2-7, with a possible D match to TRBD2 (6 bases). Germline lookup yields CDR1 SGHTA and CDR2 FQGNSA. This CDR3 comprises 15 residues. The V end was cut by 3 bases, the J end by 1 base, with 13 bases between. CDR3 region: CASSFSGVRSYEQYF. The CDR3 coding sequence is TGTGCCAGCAGCTTTTCGGGAGTTCGGTCCTACGAGCAGTACTTC.

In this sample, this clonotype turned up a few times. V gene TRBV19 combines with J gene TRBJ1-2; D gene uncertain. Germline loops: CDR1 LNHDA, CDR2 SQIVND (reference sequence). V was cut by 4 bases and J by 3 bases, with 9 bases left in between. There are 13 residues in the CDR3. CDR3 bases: TGTGCCAGTAGTACAAATTTGGACTATGGCTACACCTTC. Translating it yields CASSTNLDYGYTF.

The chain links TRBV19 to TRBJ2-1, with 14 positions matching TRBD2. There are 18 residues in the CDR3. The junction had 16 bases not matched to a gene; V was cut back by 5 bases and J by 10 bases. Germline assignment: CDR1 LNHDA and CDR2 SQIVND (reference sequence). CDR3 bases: TGTGCCAGTAGTCCCCGGACTAGCGGGAGGCCTCTGGTTGCGGAGCAGTTCTTC. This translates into CASSPRTSGRPLVAEQFF.

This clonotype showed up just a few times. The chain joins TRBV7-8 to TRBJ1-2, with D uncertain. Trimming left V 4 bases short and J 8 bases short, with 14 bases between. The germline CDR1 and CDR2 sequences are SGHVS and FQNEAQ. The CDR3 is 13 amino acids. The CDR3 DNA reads TGTGCCAGCAGCTCGGCAGGAGCGAGAGGCTACACCTTC. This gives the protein CASSSAGARGYTF.

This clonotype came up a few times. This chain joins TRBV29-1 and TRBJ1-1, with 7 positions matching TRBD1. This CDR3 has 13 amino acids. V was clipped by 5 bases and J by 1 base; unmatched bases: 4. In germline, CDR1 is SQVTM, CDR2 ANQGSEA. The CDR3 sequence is CSVQRQGNTEAFF. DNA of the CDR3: TGCAGCGTTCAGAGACAGGGGAACACTGAAGCTTTCTTT.

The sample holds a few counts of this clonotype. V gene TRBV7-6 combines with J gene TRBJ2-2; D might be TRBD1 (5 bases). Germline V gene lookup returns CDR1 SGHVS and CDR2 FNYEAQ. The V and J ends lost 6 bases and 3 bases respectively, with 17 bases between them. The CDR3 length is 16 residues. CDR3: CASSPRYRTDTGELFF. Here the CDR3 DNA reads TGTGCCAGCAGTCCCCGTTACAGGACGGACACCGGGGAGCTGTTTTTT.

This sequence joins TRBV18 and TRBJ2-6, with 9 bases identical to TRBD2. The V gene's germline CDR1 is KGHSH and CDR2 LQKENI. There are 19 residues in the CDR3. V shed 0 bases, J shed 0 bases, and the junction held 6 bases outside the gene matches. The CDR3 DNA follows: TGTGCCAGCTCACCACCGCTAGCGGGGTTCTTCTCTGGGGCCAACGTCCTGACTTTC. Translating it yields CASSPPLAGFFSGANVLTF.

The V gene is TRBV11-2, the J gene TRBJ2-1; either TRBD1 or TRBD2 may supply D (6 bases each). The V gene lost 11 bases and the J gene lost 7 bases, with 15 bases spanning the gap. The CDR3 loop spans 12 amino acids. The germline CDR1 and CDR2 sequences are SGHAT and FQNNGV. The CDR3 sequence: CAGGGNGNEQFF. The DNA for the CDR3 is TGTGCCGGGGGCGGGAATGGGAATGAGCAGTTCTTC. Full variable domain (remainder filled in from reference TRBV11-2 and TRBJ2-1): EAGVAQSPRYKIIEKRQSVAFWCNPISGHATLYWYQQILGQGPKLLIQFQNNGVVDDSQLPKDRFSAERLKGVDSTLKIQPAKLEDSAVYLCAGGGNGNEQFFGPGTRLTVL.

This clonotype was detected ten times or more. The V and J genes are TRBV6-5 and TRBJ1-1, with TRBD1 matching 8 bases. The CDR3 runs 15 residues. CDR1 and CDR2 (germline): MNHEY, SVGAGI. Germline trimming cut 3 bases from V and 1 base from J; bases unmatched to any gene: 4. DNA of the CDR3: TGTGCCAGCAGTTATCGCGACAGGGGGAACACTGAAGCTTTCTTT. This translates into CASSYRDRGNTEAFF.

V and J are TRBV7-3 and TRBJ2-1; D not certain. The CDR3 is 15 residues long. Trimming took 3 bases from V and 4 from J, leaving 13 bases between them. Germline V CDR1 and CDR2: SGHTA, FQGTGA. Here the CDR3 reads CASSFEAQPYNEQFF. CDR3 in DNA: TGTGCCAGCAGCTTTGAGGCCCAGCCTTACAATGAGCAGTTCTTC.

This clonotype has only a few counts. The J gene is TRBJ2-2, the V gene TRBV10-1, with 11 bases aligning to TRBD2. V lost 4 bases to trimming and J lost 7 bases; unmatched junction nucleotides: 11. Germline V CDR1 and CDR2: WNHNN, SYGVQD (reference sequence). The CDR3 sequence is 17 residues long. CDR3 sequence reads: CASSASGASGRCGELFF. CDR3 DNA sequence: TGCGCCAGCAGTGCCTCGGGCGCTAGCGGGAGGTGCGGGGAGCTGTTTTTT.

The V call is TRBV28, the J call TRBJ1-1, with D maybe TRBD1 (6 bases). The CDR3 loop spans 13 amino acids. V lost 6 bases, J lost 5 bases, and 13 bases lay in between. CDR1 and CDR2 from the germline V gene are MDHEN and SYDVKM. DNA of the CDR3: TGTGCCAGCAGACGGACAGTAGGAACTGAAGCTTTCTTT. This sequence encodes CASRRTVGTEAFF.

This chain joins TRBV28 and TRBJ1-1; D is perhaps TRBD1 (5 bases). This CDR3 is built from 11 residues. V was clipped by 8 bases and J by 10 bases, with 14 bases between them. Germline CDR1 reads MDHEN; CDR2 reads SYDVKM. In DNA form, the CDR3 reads TGTGCCAGCTCCGAGGGGCGGGGAGCTTTCTTT. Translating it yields CASSEGRGAFF.

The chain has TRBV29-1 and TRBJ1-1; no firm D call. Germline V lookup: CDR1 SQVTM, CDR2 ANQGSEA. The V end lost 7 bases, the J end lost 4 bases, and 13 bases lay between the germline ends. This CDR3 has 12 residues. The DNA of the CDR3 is TGCAGCGCACCCGGCCGGCTCACTGAAGCTTTCTTT. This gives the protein CSAPGRLTEAFF.

Here the CDR3 DNA reads TGTGCCAGCAGCCAAGATGGTAAATCGGAGACCCAGTACTTC. It encodes CASSQDGKSETQYF. The chain employs TRBV4-2 and TRBJ2-5, with D hard to call. The germline CDR1 and CDR2 sequences are LGHNA and YNFKEQ. The CDR3 runs 14 residues. The ends were cut back, 0 bases at V and 5 bases at J, with 10 bases in the middle.

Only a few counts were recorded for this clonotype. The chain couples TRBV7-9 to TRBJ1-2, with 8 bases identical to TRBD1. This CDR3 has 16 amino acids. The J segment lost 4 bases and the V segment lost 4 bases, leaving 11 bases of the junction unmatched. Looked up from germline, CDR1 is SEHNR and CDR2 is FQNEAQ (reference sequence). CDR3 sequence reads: CASSSTGRTGPYGYTF. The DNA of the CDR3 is TGTGCCAGCAGCTCGACGGGGAGGACAGGGCCCTATGGCTACACCTTC.

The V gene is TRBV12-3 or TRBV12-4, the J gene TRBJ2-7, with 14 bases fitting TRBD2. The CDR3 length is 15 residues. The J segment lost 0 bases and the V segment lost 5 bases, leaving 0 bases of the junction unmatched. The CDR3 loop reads CASSGTSGGSYEQYF. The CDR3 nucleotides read TGTGCCAGCAGTGGGACTAGCGGGGGCTCCTACGAGCAGTACTTC.

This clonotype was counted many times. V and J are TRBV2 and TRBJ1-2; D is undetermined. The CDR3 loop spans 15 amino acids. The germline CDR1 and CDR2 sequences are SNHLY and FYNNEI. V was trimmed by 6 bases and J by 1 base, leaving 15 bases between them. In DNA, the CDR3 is TGTGCCAGCAGCGGACCGGCAAAGATTAACTATGGCTACACCTTC. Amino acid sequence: CASSGPAKINYGYTF.

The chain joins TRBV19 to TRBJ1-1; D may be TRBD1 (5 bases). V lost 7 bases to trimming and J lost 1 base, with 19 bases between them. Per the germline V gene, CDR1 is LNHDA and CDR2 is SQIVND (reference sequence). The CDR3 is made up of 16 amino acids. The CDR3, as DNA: TGTGCCAGTACCTCCGGGACCGGCTGGGGGAACACTGAAGCTTTCTTT. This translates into CASTSGTGWGNTEAFF.

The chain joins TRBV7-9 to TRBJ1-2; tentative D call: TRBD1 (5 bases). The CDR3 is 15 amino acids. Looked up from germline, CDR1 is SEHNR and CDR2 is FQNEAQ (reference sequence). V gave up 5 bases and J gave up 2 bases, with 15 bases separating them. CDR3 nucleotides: TGTGCCAGCAGCCGCACGGGGGACGAAAACTATGGCTACACCTTC. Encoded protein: CASSRTGDENYGYTF.

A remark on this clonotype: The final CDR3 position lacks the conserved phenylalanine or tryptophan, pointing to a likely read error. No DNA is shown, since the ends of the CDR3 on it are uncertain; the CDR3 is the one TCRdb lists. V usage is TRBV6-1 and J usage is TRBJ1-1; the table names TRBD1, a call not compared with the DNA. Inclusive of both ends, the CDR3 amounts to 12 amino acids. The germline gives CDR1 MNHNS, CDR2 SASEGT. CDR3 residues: CASIDHTLGQRA.

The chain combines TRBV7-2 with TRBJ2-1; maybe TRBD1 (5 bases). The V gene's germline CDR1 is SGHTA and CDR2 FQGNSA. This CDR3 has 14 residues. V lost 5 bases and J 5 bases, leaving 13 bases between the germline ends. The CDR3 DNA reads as TGTGCCAGCAGCCATGACCTAGGGGACAATGAGCAGTTCTTC. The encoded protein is CASSHDLGDNEQFF.

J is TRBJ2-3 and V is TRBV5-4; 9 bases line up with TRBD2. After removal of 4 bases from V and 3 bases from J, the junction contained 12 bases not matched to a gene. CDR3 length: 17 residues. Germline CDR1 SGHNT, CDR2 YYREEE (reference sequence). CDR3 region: CASSPIVAGVPTDTQYF. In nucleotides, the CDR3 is TGTGCCAGCAGCCCCATTGTAGCGGGAGTGCCGACAGATACGCAGTATTTT.

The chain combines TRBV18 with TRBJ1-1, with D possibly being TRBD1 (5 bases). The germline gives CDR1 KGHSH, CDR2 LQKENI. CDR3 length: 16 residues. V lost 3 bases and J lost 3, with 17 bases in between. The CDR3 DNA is TGTGCCAGCTCACCGAGAAGGGGCGATACCCACACTGAAGCTTTCTTT. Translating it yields CASSPRRGDTHTEAFF.

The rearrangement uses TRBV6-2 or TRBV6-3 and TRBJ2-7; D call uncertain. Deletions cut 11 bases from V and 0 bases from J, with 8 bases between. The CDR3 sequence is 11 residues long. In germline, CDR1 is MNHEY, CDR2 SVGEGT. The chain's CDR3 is CAVGSSYEQYF. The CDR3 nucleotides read TGTGCCGTCGGTTCCTCCTACGAGCAGTACTTC.

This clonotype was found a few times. CDR3 in DNA: TGTGCCAGCAGCTCCCGACTAGCGGGAGGGATAGATACGCAGTATTTT. It is translated as CASSSRLAGGIDTQYF. The chain recombines TRBV3-1 with TRBJ2-3, with TRBD2 matching over 14 bases. This CDR3 comprises 16 residues. V was pared by 5 bases and J by 5 bases, with 6 bases of the junction left unmatched. Germline V gene lookup returns CDR1 LGHDT and CDR2 YNNKEL (reference sequence).

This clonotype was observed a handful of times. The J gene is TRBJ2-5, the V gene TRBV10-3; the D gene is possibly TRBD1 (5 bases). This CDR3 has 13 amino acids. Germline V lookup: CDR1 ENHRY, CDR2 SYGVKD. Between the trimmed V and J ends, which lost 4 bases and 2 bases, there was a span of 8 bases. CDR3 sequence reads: CAISGQPQETQYF. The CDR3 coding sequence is TGTGCCATCAGTGGACAGCCTCAAGAGACCCAGTACTTC.

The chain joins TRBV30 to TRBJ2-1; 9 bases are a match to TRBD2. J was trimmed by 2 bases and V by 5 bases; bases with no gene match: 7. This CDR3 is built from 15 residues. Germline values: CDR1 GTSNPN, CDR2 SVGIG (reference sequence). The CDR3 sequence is CAWGSGRAPYNEQFF. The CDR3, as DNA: TGTGCCTGGGGTAGCGGGAGAGCGCCCTACAATGAGCAGTTCTTC. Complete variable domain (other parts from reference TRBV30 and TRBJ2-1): SQTIHQWPATLVQPVGSPLSLECTVEGTSNPNLYWYRQAAGRGLQLLFYSVGIGQISSEVPQNLSASRPQDRQFILSSKKLLLSDSGFYLCAWGSGRAPYNEQFFGPGTRLTVL.

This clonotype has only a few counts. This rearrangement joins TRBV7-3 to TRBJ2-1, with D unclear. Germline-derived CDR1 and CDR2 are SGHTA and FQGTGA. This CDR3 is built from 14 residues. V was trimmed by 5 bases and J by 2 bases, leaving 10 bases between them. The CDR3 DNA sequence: TGTGCCAGCAGCACCTCGAAGACCTACAATGAGCAGTTCTTC. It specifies CASSTSKTYNEQFF. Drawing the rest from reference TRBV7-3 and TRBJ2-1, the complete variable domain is GAGVSQTPSNKVTEKGKYVELRCDPISGHTALYWYRQSLGQGPEFLIYFQGTGAADDSGLPNDRFFAVRPEGSVSTLKIQRTERGDSAVYLCASSTSKTYNEQFFGPGTRLTVL.